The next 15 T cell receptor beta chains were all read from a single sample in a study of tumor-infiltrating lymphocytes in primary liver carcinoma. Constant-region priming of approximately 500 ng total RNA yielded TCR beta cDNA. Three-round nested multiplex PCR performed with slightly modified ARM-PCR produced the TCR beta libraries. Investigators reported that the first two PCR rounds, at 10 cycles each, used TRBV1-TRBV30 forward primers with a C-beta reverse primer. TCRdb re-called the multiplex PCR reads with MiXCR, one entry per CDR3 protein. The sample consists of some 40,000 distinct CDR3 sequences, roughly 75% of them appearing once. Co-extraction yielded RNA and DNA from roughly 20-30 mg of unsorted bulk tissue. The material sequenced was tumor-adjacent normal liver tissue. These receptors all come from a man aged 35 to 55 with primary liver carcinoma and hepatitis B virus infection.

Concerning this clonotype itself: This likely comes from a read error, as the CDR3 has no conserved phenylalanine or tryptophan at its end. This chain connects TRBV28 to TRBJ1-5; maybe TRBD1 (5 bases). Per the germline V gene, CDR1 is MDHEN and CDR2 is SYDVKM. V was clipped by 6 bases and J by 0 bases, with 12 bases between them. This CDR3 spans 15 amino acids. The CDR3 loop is CASRLNRYSNQPQHS. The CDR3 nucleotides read TGTGCCAGCAGGCTGAACAGGTATAGCAATCAGCCCCAGCATTCT.

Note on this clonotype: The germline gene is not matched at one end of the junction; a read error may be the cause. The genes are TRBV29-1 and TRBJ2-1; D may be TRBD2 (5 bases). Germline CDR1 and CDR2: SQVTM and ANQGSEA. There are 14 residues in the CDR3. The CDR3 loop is CSVRLMSSYNEQFF. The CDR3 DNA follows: TGTAGCGTTCGACTGATGAGCTCCTACAATGAGCAGTTCTTC.

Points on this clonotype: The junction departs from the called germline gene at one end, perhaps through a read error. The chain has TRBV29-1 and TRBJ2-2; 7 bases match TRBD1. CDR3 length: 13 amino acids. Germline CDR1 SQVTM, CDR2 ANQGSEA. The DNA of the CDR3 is TGCAGTGTTGAGAAAACAGGGGCCGGGGAGCTGTTTTTT. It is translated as CSVEKTGAGELFF.

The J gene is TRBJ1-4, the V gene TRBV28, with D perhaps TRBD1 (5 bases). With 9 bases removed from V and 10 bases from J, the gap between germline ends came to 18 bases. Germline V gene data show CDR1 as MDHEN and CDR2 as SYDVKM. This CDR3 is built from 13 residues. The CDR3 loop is CASVRTWDGKLFF. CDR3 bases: TGTGCCAGTGTTAGGACATGGGATGGAAAACTGTTTTTT.

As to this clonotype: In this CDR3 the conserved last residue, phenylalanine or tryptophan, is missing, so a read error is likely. This CDR3 is CASSLFFSRGGGDTQYL. Written as DNA, the CDR3 is TGTGCCAGCAGTTTATTTTTCTCCAGGGGTGGAGGCGATACGCAGTATCTT. The J gene is TRBJ2-3, the V gene TRBV28; possibly TRBD1 for D (6 bases). Germline V gene lookup returns CDR1 MDHEN and CDR2 SYDVKM. V lost 1 base, J lost 6 bases, and 20 bases lay in between. There are 17 residues in the CDR3.

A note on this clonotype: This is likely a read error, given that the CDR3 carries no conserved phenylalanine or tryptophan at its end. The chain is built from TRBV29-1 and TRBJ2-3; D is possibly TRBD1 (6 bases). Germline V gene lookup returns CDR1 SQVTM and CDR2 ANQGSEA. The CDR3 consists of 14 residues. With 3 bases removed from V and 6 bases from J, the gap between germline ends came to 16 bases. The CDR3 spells CSVDGWAGEDTQYS. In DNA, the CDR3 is TGCAGCGTTGATGGGTGGGCAGGGGAGGATACGCAGTATTCT.

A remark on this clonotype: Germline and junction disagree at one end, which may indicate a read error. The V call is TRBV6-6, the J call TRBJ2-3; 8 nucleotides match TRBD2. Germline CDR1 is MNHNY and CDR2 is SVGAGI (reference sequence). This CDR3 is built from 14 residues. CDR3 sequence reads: CVSRASGSTDTQYF. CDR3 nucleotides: TGTGTCAGCAGGGCTAGCGGGAGCACAGATACGCAGTATTTT.

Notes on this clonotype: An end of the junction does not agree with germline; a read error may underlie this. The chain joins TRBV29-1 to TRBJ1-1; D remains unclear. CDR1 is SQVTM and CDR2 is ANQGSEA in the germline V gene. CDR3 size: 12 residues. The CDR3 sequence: CSGSFANTETFF. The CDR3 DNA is TGCAGCGGGAGCTTTGCGAACACTGAAACTTTCTTT.

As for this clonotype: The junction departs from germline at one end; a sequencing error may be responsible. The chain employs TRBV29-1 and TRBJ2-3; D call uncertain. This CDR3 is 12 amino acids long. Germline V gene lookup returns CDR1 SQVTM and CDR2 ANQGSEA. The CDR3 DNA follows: TGCAGCGTTGAAGACAATCCAGCTACGCAGTGTTTT. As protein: CSVEDNPATQCF.

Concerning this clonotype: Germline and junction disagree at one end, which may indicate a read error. In DNA, the CDR3 is TGTGCTAGCAGCTTAGCCGGGAACGTAGATATGCAGTATTTT. Protein sequence: CASSLAGNVDMQYF. This chain uses TRBV7-9 with TRBJ2-3, with D possibly matching TRBD2 (5 bases). Germline CDR1 is SEHNR and CDR2 is FQNEAQ (reference sequence). The CDR3 runs 14 residues.

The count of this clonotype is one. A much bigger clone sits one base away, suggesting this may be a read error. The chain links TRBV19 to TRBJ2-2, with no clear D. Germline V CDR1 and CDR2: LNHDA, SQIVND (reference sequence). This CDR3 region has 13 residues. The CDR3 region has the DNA TGTGCCGGTAGAAGAGAGAACACCGGGGAGCTGTTTTTT. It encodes CAGRRENTGELFF.

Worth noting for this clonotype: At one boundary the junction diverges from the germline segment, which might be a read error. The CDR3: CGVRTGGGDSQFF. CDR3 bases: TGCGGCGTCCGGACGGGGGGCGGAGATTCGCAGTTTTTT. The chain joins TRBV29-1 to TRBJ2-3; a possible D gene is TRBD2 (7 bases). Germline CDR1 SQVTM, CDR2 ANQGSEA. CDR3 length: 13 amino acids.

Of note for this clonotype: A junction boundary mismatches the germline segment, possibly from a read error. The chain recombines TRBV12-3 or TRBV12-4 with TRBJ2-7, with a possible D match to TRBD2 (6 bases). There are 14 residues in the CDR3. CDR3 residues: CVSSFYGSAYEHYF. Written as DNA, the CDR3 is TGTGTCAGCAGTTTTTACGGGAGCGCCTACGAGCATTACTTC.

The CDR3 sequence: CASSHRTGRNTEAFF. The CDR3 coding sequence is TGTGCCAGTAGTCACAGGACAGGGAGGAACACTGAAGCTTTCTTT. This chain connects TRBV19 to TRBJ1-1; 8 positions match TRBD1. Germline assignment: CDR1 LNHDA and CDR2 SQIVND (reference sequence). The CDR3 is 15 amino acids. J gave up 1 base and V 5 bases, and 6 bases lay outside the gene matches.

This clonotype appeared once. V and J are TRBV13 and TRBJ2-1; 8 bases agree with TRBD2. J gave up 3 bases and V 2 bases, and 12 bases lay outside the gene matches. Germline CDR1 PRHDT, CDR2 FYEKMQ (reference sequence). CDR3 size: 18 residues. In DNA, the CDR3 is TGTGCCAGCAGCTTAACCCCACTTCGGCGGGAGGTCTACAATGAGCAGTTCTTC. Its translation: CASSLTPLRREVYNEQFF.